This T cell receptor beta chain was sequenced in a study of blood T cell repertoires in COVID-19. Turning to the study itself: PBMCs, B-cell-depleted T cells, or T cells provided the cDNA or gDNA that made up the material.

This clone has just a few counts. TCRdb keeps only in-frame clones here, not all; method: immunoSEQ multiplex PCR. The sample lists approximately 100,000 clones, over 80% seen once, with 17% in the top ten. The length of the CDR3 is 12 residues. Germline V gene lookup returns CDR1 SGHAT and CDR2 FQNNGV. V shed 4 bases and J 6 bases; nucleotides not matched to a gene: 1. Material for sequencing was peripheral blood. The sequence derives from a man in his fifties or sixties with acute or convalescent COVID-19. V and J are TRBV11-2 and TRBJ1-1, with 8 bases fitting TRBD1. CDR3 protein: CASSSQGAEAFF. The CDR3 bases are TGTGCCAGCAGCTCACAGGGGGCTGAAGCTTTCTTT.